This T cell receptor beta chain was sequenced for a study of cytotoxic CD8 clonotypes in ibrutinib-treated CLL. Generated by immunoSEQ multiplex PCR, the TCRdb table keeps only in-frame clones and is missing some. The table lists 200,000 to 250,000 clones, under 80% of them singletons. The length of the CDR3 is 12 residues. Germline V CDR1 and CDR2: SGDLS, YYNGEE. Trimming removed 3 bases from V and 9 bases from J; junction bases left unmatched: 2. The origin of this receptor is a human donor with chronic lymphocytic leukemia. Sample: PBMCs, taken after 24 months of ibrutinib treatment. V gene TRBV9 combines with J gene TRBJ2-7, with 11 bases matching TRBD2. CDR3 amino acids: CASSGLAGGQYF. Here the CDR3 DNA reads TGTGCCAGCAGCGGTCTAGCGGGAGGGCAGTACTTC.